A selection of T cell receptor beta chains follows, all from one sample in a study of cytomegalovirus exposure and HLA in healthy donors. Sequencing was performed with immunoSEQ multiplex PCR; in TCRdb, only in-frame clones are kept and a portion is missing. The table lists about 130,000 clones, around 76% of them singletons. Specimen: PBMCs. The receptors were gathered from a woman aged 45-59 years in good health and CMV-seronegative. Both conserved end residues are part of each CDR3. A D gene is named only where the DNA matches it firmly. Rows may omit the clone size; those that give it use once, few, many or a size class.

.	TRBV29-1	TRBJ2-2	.	CSVEEGGTGELFF	TGCAGCGTTGAAGAAGGGGGTACCGGGGAGCTGTTTTTT
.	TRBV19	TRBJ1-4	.	CASSIRGHEKLFF	TGTGCCAGTAGTATCCGGGGTCATGAAAAACTGTTTTTT
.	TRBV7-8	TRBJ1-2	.	CASSLGATGYGYTF	TGTGCCAGCAGCTTGGGAGCCACTGGCTATGGCTACACCTTC
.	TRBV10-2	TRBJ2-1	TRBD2	CASNTAGGFYNEQFF	TGCGCCAGCAATACAGCGGGAGGGTTCTACAATGAGCAGTTCTTC
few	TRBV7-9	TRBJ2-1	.	CASSLAGPVNEQFF	TGTGCCAGCAGCTTAGCGGGCCCAGTCAATGAGCAGTTCTTC
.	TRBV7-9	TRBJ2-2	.	CASSSLGFFHGNTGELFF	TGTGCCAGCAGTTCACTCGGGTTTTTCCATGGGAACACCGGGGAGCTGTTTTTT
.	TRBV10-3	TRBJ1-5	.	CAISESRNSNQPQHF	TGTGCCATCAGTGAGTCGCGGAATAGCAATCAGCCCCAGCATTTT
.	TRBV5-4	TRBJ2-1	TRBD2	CASSLDLARGGIEQFF	TGTGCCAGCAGCTTGGACTTAGCCCGGGGGGGGATTGAGCAGTTCTTC
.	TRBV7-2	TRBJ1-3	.	CASSSFRDPGNTIYF	TGTGCCAGCAGCTCTTTCAGGGATCCCGGAAACACCATATATTTT
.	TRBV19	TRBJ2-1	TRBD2	CASSIFSGSGNEQFF	TGTGCCAGTAGTATTTTTAGCGGGAGTGGGAATGAGCAGTTCTTC
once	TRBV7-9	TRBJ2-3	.	CSSSNGPDTQYF	TGTTCCAGCAGCAATGGGCCTGATACGCAGTATTTT
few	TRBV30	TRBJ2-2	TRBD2	CAWTKKGAGGPTGELFF	TGTGCCTGGACTAAAAAGGGAGCGGGAGGGCCGACCGGGGAGCTGTTTTTT
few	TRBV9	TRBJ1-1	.	CASGEGQLEAFF	TGTGCCAGCGGTGAAGGACAGCTTGAAGCTTTCTTT
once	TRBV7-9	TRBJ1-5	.	CASSFGTRNQPQHF	TGTGCCAGCAGCTTTGGGACAAGGAATCAGCCCCAGCATTTT
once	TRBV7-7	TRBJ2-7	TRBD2	CASSASGGLAGGPGEQYF	TGTGCTAGCAGTGCGAGCGGGGGACTAGCGGGAGGGCCGGGAGAGCAGTACTTC
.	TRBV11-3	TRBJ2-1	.	CASSSTRYEQFF	TGTGCCAGCAGCTCGACTAGATACGAGCAGTTCTTC
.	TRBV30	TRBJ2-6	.	CAWSVGGAGANVLTF	TGTGCCTGGAGTGTAGGGGGAGCCGGGGCCAACGTCCTGACTTTC
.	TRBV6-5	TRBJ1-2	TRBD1	CASSQQGVNGYTF	TGTGCCAGCAGCCAACAGGGGGTAAATGGCTACACCTTC
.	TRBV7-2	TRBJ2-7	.	CASSLGGPVYEQYF	TGTGCCAGCAGCTTAGGGGGGCCAGTCTACGAGCAGTACTTC
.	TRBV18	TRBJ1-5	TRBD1	CASSLSSTGTGLNQPQHF	TGTGCCAGCTCACTATCCTCGACCGGGACAGGGCTCAATCAGCCCCAGCATTTT
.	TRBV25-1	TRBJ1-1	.	CASSEFPSTRMNTEAFF	TGTGCCAGCAGTGAATTCCCCTCGACAAGGATGAACACTGAAGCTTTCTTT
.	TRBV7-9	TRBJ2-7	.	CASSPNPGLMGEQYF	TGTGCCAGCAGCCCGAACCCTGGACTTATGGGGGAGCAGTACTTC
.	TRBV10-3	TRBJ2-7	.	CAISELSYEQYF	TGTGCCATCAGTGAACTAAGCTACGAGCAGTACTTC
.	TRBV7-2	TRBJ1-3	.	CASSSPPEWGAFGNTIYF	TGTGCCAGCAGCTCACCCCCGGAGTGGGGCGCGTTTGGAAACACCATATATTTT
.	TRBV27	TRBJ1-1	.	CASSLSQQITNTEAFF	TGTGCCAGCAGTTTATCGCAACAGATCACGAACACTGAAGCTTTCTTT
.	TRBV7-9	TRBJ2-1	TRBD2	CASSLAQGGPDRNEQFF	TGTGCCAGCAGCTTAGCCCAGGGAGGGCCTGATCGCAATGAGCAGTTCTTC
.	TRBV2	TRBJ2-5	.	CASREVQYQETQYF	TGTGCCAGCAGGGAGGTCCAGTACCAAGAGACCCAGTACTTC
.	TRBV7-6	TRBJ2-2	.	CASSLGGAMSYGGSGELFF	TGTGCCAGCAGCTTAGGGGGAGCGATGTCATATGGCGGTTCCGGGGAGCTGTTTTTT
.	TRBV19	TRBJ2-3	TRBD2	CASSMGPGGSTDTQYF	TGTGCCAGTAGTATGGGTCCGGGGGGAAGCACAGATACGCAGTATTTT
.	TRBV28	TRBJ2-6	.	CASSDLGGWANVLTF	TGTGCCAGCAGTGATCTTGGGGGGTGGGCCAACGTCCTGACTTTC
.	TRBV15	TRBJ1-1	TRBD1	CATSRDGQGLNTEAFF	TGTGCCACCAGCAGAGATGGACAGGGATTGAACACTGAAGCTTTCTTT
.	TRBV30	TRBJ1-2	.	CAWSRAGNYGYTF	TGTGCCTGGAGCCGGGCAGGGAACTATGGCTACACCTTC
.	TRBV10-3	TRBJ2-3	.	CAIRAKDTQYF	TGTGCCATTCGAGCGAAAGATACGCAGTATTTT
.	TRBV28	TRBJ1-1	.	CASSLVVVLNTEAFF	TGTGCCAGCAGTTTAGTAGTGGTTTTGAACACTGAAGCTTTCTTT
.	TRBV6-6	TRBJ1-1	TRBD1	CASILQGADTEAFF	TGTGCCAGCATCCTACAGGGGGCGGACACTGAAGCTTTCTTT
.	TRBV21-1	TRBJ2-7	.	CASSKWFWGSGSSYEQYF	.
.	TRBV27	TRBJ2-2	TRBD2	CASSGLAGRTNTGELFF	TGTGCCAGCAGTGGACTAGCGGGACGAACCAACACCGGGGAGCTGTTTTTT
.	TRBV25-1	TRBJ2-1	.	CASSELAGSYNEQFF	TGTGCCAGCAGTGAATTAGCTGGGTCCTACAATGAGCAGTTCTTC
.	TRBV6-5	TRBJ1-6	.	CASSYSFGRGDSPLHF	TGTGCCAGCAGTTACTCGTTCGGCAGGGGAGATTCACCCCTCCACTTT
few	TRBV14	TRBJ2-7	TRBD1	CASSPDRARGEQYF	TGTGCCAGCAGCCCGGACAGGGCCAGGGGCGAGCAGTACTTC
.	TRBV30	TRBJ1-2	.	CAWGTWQGGGYTF	TGTGCCTGGGGTACTTGGCAGGGTGGTGGCTACACCTTC
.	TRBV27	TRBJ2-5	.	CASSFRTAETQYF	TGTGCCAGCAGTTTTAGGACAGCGGAGACCCAGTACTTC
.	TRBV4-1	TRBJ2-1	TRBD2	CASSQVRLAGLYNEQFF	TGCGCCAGCAGCCAGGTTCGACTAGCGGGCTTATACAATGAGCAGTTCTTC
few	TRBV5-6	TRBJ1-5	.	CASSFTGQGPQHF	TGTGCCAGCAGCTTTACAGGGCAGGGTCCCCAGCATTTT
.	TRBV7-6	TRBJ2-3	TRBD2	CASSLPSVGTKASGSTDTQYF	TGTGCCAGCAGCCTGCCGTCCGTGGGGACTAAGGCTAGCGGGAGCACAGATACGCAGTATTTT
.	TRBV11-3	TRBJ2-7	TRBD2	CASSLGGTYEQYF	TGTGCCAGCAGCTTGGGGGGGACCTACGAGCAGTACTTC
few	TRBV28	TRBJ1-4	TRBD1	CASTRTGRVNEKLFF	TGTGCCAGCACCCGGACAGGGAGGGTTAATGAAAAACTGTTTTTT
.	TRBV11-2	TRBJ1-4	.	CASSQLGTPNEKLFF	TGTGCCAGCAGCCAACTAGGAACTCCGAATGAAAAACTGTTTTTT
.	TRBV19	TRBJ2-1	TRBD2	CASSIGGTSGRWASDEQFF	TGTGCCAGTAGTATAGGAGGGACTAGCGGGAGATGGGCGTCTGATGAGCAGTTCTTC
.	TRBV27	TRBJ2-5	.	CASSLSGRWRGETQYF	TGTGCCAGCAGTTTATCAGGTCGATGGAGGGGAGAGACCCAGTACTTC
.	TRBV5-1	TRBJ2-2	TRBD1	CASSGDSLSGELFF	TGCGCCAGCAGCGGGGACAGTTTGTCCGGGGAGCTGTTTTTT
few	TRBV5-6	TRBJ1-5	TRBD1	CASSLSGTGLNVLVQPQHF	TGTGCCAGCAGCTTGTCCGGGACAGGGCTAAATGTTTTGGTGCAGCCCCAGCATTTT